The subject of this entry is one T cell receptor (beta chain). As yet, its antigen is unknown. Clones were sequenced by immunoSEQ multiplex PCR, and TCRdb holds only the in-frame ones, with some missing. The data hold about 150,000 clones, with just over 90% observed a single time. This entry is derived from a study of OX40 agonist ivuxolimab in advanced cancers. Study results and limitations: Partial responders at 0.1-3.0 mg/kg had among the lowest clonal expansion. CD8+ T cells showed, on average, more clonal expansion than CD4+ cells.

V lost 7 bases and J lost 0; bases outside the gene matches: 13. This CDR3 is built from 17 residues. Germline assignment: CDR1 ENHRY and CDR2 SYGVKD. The source of this sequence is an adult with an advanced solid tumor such as melanoma, head and neck, liver or kidney cancer. This specimen was CD4+ or CD8+ T cells sorted from blood, taken in a trial of the OX40 agonist ivuxolimab. This chain connects TRBV10-3 to TRBJ1-1; 8 positions agree with TRBD1. CDR3 loop: CAIKPGQGLNMNTEAFF. In DNA form, the CDR3 reads TGTGCCATCAAACCCGGACAGGGCCTAAATATGAACACTGAAGCTTTCTTT.